The T cell receptor (beta chain) described here comes from a study of control samples from healthy donors and cancer patients. The germline CDR1 and CDR2 sequences are MNHEY and SVGEGT. The CDR3 contains 15 residues. With 0 bases removed from V and 0 bases from J, the gap between germline ends came to 7 bases. The assay was immunoSEQ multiplex PCR, and TCRdb's table has in-frame clones only and misses some. This table has some 71,000 clones, approximately 89% appearing once. The sample taken for sequencing was PBMCs. The V call is TRBV6-2 or TRBV6-3, the J call TRBJ2-3; D uncertain. The TCR originated in a man aged 55 to 70 with lung cancer. The CDR3 loop is CASSYSGGSTDTQYF. CDR3 nucleotides: TGTGCCAGCAGTTACTCAGGTGGAAGCACAGATACGCAGTATTTT.